The rows below give T cell receptor beta chains drawn from one sample of a study of radiotherapy plus CTLA-4 blockade in lung cancer. The protocol was immunoSEQ multiplex PCR, while the TCRdb copy is restricted to in-frame clones and leaves out a portion. Seen here are 81,000 or so clones, around 86% observed once, and the top ten hold approximately 14%. Sequences were derived from peripheral blood, sampled from a patient treated with radiotherapy plus ipilimumab. The receptors stem from a human donor with non-small cell lung cancer that progressed on radiotherapy plus ipilimumab. Each CDR3 is given with its conserved first and last residue. D genes are given only for firm matches. Size is omitted from some rows. Given values are once, few, many or a class for expanded clones.

>TRBJ1-5|-|TRBD1|TRBV30
CAWSVSGTGPNQPQHF
TGTGCCTGGAGTGTTTCTGGGACAGGGCCTAATCAGCCCCAGCATTTT
>TRBJ1-1|-|TRBD1|TRBV2
CASSAVGQGSEAFF
TGTGCCAGCAGTGCCGTGGGACAGGGTTCTGAAGCTTTCTTT
>TRBJ1-1|-|-|TRBV14
CASSQGGANTEAFF
TGTGCCAGCAGCCAAGGGGGGGCGAACACTGAAGCTTTCTTT
>TRBJ1-3|few|TRBD1|TRBV19
CASKDRGPGNTIYF
TGTGCCAGTAAGGACAGGGGGCCCGGAAACACCATATATTTT
>TRBJ2-7|-|-|TRBV5-8
CASSFVQGGGSYEQYF
TGTGCCAGCAGCTTTGTGCAGGGGGGCGGCTCCTACGAGCAGTACTTC
>TRBJ2-3|-|TRBD1|TRBV19
CASRDRGGADTQYF
TGTGCCAGTAGGGACAGGGGAGGCGCAGATACGCAGTATTTT
>TRBJ1-1|-|-|TRBV6-1
CASSEYTPGNTEAFF
TGTGCCAGCAGTGAATACACCCCGGGAAACACTGAAGCTTTCTTT
>TRBJ2-7|-|-|TRBV4-2
CASSGRSRRDLAYEQYF
TGTGCCAGCAGCGGAAGGTCCCGCCGGGACCTGGCCTACGAGCAGTACTTC
>TRBJ2-2|-|-|TRBV29-1
CSVDGPSNTGELFF
TGCAGCGTTGATGGCCCTTCGAACACCGGGGAGCTGTTTTTT
>TRBJ2-5|-|-|TRBV14
CASSQDEETQYF
TGTGCCAGCAGCCAGGATGAAGAGACCCAGTACTTC
>TRBJ1-4|-|-|TRBV29-1
CSVFTVATNEKLFF
TGCAGCGTTTTTACAGTAGCAACTAATGAAAAACTGTTTTTT
>TRBJ2-3|few|-|TRBV6-6
CASSLGLDTQYF
TGTGCCAGCAGCTTAGGCCTGGATACGCAGTATTTT
>TRBJ2-1|once|-|TRBV7-9
CASSLGSFYNEQFF
TGTGCCAGCAGCTTGGGGTCTTTTTACAATGAGCAGTTCTTC
>TRBJ2-3|once|TRBD1|TRBV27
CASKRDRGTDTQYF
TGTGCCAGCAAACGGGACAGGGGCACAGATACGCAGTATTTT
>TRBJ1-2|-|TRBD1|TRBV10-3
CAITARGQGDGYTF
TGTGCCATCACCGCGCGCGGACAGGGAGATGGCTACACCTTC
>TRBJ2-3|-|TRBD2|TRBV28
CASSSPASGGVDTQYF
TGTGCCAGCAGTTCCCCTGCTAGCGGAGGAGTGGATACGCAGTATTTT
>TRBJ2-1|-|TRBD2|TRBV5-4
CASSFGGDGAYNEQFF
TGTGCCAGCAGCTTTGGGGGGGACGGAGCCTACAATGAGCAGTTCTTC
>TRBJ2-2|-|TRBD1|TRBV19
CASSRDRGAGELFF
TGTGCCAGTAGTAGGGACAGGGGAGCCGGGGAGCTGTTTTTT
>TRBJ1-1|-|TRBD1|TRBV10-3
CAIRQLGQGLNTEAFF
TGTGCCATCAGACAGTTGGGACAGGGGTTGAACACTGAAGCTTTCTTT
>TRBJ1-5|once|-|TRBV2
CASSYRRDFNQPQHF
TGTGCCAGCAGTTATCGACGGGATTTTAATCAGCCCCAGCATTTT
>TRBJ2-3|-|TRBD2|TRBV5-1
CASSPLLAGATDTQYF
TGCGCCAGCAGCCCCCTACTAGCGGGGGCCACAGATACGCAGTATTTT
>TRBJ1-6|-|-|TRBV7-2
CASSPNSLNSPLHF
TGTGCCAGCAGCCCGAATAGTCTTAATTCACCCCTCCACTTT
>TRBJ1-6|-|-|TRBV6-4
CASSDSKGWPLHF
TGTGCCAGCAGTGACTCGAAGGGCTGGCCCCTCCACTTT
>TRBJ1-5|few|-|TRBV10-1
CASSRHQPQHF
TGCGCCAGCAGTCGTCATCAGCCCCAGCATTTT
>TRBJ2-1|once|TRBD2|TRBV27
CASSLTSGRASTYNEQFF
TGTGCCAGCAGTTTGACTAGCGGGAGGGCCTCCACCTACAATGAGCAGTTCTTC
>TRBJ1-3|-|-|TRBV5-4
CASSRTDHSGNTIYF
TGTGCCAGCAGCCGGACAGACCACTCTGGAAACACCATATATTTT
>TRBJ1-2|-|TRBD1|TRBV18
CASSPVSGTGLHNYGYTF
TGTGCCAGCTCACCAGTCTCCGGGACAGGGTTACATAACTATGGCTACACCTTC
>TRBJ2-7|-|TRBD1|TRBV29-1
CSASDRVGDEQYF
TGCAGTGCATCCGACAGGGTTGGGGACGAGCAGTACTTC
>TRBJ1-2|-|-|TRBV2
CASTPLGGAGDYTF
TGTGCCAGCACTCCTTTAGGGGGGGCTGGGGACTACACCTTC
>TRBJ2-4|-|-|TRBV18
CASSPSRGRDIQYF
TGTGCCAGCTCTCCTTCTCGGGGCAGGGACATTCAGTACTTC
>TRBJ2-3|-|-|TRBV29-1
CSVEPGTDTQYF
TGCAGCGTTGAGCCGGGCACAGATACGCAGTATTTT
>TRBJ2-1|-|-|TRBV30
CAWSVMGNEQFF
TGTGCCTGGAGTGTAATGGGCAATGAGCAGTTCTTC
>TRBJ2-2|-|TRBD1|TRBV18
CASSPGQGTGELFF
TGTGCCAGCTCACCGGGACAGGGCACCGGGGAGCTGTTTTTT
>TRBJ2-2|-|-|TRBV9
CASTGGGSRNTGELFF
TGTGCCAGCACGGGGGGCGGGTCCAGGAACACCGGGGAGCTGTTTTTT
>TRBJ1-2|-|-|TRBV19
CASSSAVTQRGYTF
TGTGCCAGTAGTTCCGCCGTCACCCAACGGGGCTACACCTTC
>TRBJ2-5|-|-|TRBV4-3
CASSQDPVETQYF
TGCGCCAGCAGCCAAGATCCGGTGGAGACCCAGTACTTC
>TRBJ1-1|-|-|TRBV27
CASSFSGMGTEAFF
TGTGCCAGCAGTTTTTCGGGGATGGGGACTGAAGCTTTCTTT
>TRBJ1-3|-|-|TRBV5-1
CASSISGLTGNTIYF
TGCGCCAGCAGCATCTCAGGGTTGACTGGAAACACCATATATTTT
>TRBJ1-1|once|-|TRBV30
CAWSVGGSSEAFF
TGTGCCTGGAGTGTGGGGGGCTCGTCTGAAGCTTTCTTT
>TRBJ1-1|-|TRBD1|TRBV14
CASSPPQWQGVGEAFF
TGTGCCAGCAGCCCCCCCCAATGGCAGGGGGTAGGTGAAGCTTTCTTT
>TRBJ1-2|-|TRBD1|TRBV10-3
CAISEPRTGGNGYTF
TGTGCCATCAGTGAGCCCCGAACAGGGGGCAATGGCTACACCTTC
>TRBJ2-3|-|TRBD2|TRBV5-1
CASSYGTSGLTDTQYF
TGCGCCAGCAGCTACGGGACTAGCGGGCTCACAGATACGCAGTATTTT
>TRBJ2-5|once|TRBD1|TRBV5-1
CASSLDRGAQETQYF
TGCGCCAGCAGCTTGGACAGGGGCGCCCAAGAGACCCAGTACTTC
>TRBJ2-7|-|-|TRBV5-6
CASRSTDISEQYF
TGTGCCAGCAGATCGACAGATATTTCCGAGCAGTACTTC
>TRBJ2-7|once|-|TRBV11-2
CASSFLRENEQYF
TGTGCCAGCAGCTTCCTCAGGGAGAACGAGCAGTACTTC
>TRBJ1-1|-|-|TRBV6-5
CASSSSLGENTEAFF
TGTGCCAGCAGTTCCTCCCTAGGGGAGAACACTGAAGCTTTCTTT
>TRBJ2-1|-|-|TRBV25-1
CASSALNEQFF
TGTGCCAGCAGTGCCTTGAATGAGCAGTTCTTC
>TRBJ2-7|-|-|TRBV6-6
CASSYLQGMGEQYF
TGTGCCAGCAGTTACTTGCAGGGGATGGGTGAGCAGTACTTC